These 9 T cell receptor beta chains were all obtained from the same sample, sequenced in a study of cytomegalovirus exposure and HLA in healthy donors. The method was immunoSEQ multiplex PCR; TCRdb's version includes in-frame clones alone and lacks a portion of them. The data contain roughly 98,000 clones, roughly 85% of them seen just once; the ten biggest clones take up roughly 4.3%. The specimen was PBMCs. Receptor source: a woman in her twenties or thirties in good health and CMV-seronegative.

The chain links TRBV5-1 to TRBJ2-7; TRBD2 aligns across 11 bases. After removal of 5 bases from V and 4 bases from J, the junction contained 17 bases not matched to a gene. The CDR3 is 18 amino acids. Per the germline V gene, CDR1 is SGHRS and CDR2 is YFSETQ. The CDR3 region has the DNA TGCGCCAGCAGTCTACTTGTGGGTAGCGGGGGGGCCGCGTACGAGCAGTACTTC. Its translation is CASSLLVGSGGAAYEQYF.

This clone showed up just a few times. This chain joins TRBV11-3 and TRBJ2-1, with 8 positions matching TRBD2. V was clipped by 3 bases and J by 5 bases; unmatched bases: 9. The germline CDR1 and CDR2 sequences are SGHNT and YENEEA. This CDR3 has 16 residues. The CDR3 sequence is CASSFETGAGDNEQFF. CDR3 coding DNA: TGTGCCAGCAGCTTTGAGACGGGAGCGGGGGACAATGAGCAGTTCTTC.

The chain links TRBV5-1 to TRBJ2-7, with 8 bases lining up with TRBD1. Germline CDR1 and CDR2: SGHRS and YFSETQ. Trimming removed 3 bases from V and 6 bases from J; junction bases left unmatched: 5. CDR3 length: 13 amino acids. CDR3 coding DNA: TGCGCCAGCAGCTCCCACAGGGGGAGCGAGCAGTACTTC. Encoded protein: CASSSHRGSEQYF.

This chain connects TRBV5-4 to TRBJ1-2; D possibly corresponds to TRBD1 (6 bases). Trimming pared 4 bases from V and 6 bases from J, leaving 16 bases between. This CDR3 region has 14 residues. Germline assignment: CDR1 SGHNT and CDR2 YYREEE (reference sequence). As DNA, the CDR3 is TGTGCCAGCAGCCACCGGACAGTACAAAATGGCTACACCTTC. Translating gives CASSHRTVQNGYTF.

CDR3 in amino acids: CSAGLAGANEQFF. CDR3 nucleotide sequence: TGCAGCGCTGGACTAGCGGGGGCCAATGAGCAGTTCTTC. The chain uses TRBV29-1 and TRBJ2-1; TRBD2 matches at 13 bases. The ends lost 7 bases at V and 6 bases at J; junction bases unmatched: 3. This CDR3 region has 13 residues. Per the germline V gene, CDR1 is SQVTM and CDR2 is ANQGSEA.

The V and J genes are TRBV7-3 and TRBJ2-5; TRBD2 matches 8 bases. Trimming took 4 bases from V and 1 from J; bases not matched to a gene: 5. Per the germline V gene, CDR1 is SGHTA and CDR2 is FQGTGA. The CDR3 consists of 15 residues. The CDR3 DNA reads TGTGCCAGCAGCTCCGGGACTAGGGCCCAAGAGACCCAGTACTTC. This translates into CASSSGTRAQETQYF. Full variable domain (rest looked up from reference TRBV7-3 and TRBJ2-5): GAGVSQTPSNKVTEKGKYVELRCDPISGHTALYWYRQSLGQGPEFLIYFQGTGAADDSGLPNDRFFAVRPEGSVSTLKIQRTERGDSAVYLCASSSGTRAQETQYFGPGTRLLVL.

This CDR3 is CASSFPEETQYF. Written as DNA, the CDR3 is TGCGCCAGCAGCTTCCCAGAAGAGACCCAGTACTTC. This chain joins TRBV5-1 and TRBJ2-5; D unresolved. This CDR3 has 12 amino acids. Trimming stripped 2 bases from V and 3 bases from J, with 5 bases between. CDR1 is SGHRS and CDR2 is YFSETQ in the germline V gene.

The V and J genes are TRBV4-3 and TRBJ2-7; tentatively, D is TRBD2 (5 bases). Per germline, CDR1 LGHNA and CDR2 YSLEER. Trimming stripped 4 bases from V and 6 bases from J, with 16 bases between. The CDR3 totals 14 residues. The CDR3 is CASSLAVVSGEQYF. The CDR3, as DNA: TGCGCCAGCAGCCTCGCGGTCGTGAGCGGCGAGCAGTACTTC.

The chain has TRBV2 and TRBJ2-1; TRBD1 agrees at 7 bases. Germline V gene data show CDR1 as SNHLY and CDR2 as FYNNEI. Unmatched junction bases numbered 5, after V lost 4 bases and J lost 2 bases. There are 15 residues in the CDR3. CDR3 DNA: TGTGCCAGCAGTGGGGACAGAAGTCCCTACAATGAGCAGTTCTTC. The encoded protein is CASSGDRSPYNEQFF.